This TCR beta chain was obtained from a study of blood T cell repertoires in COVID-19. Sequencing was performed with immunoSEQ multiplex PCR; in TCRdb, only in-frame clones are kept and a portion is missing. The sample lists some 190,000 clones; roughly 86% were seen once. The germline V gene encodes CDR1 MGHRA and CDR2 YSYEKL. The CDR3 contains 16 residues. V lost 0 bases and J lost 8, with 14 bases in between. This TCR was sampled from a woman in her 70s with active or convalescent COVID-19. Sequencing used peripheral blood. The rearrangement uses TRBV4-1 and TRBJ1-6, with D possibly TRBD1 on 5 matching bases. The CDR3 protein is CASSQDRSGGDSPLHF. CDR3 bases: TGCGCCAGCAGCCAAGATCGGTCGGGGGGGGATTCACCCCTCCACTTT.